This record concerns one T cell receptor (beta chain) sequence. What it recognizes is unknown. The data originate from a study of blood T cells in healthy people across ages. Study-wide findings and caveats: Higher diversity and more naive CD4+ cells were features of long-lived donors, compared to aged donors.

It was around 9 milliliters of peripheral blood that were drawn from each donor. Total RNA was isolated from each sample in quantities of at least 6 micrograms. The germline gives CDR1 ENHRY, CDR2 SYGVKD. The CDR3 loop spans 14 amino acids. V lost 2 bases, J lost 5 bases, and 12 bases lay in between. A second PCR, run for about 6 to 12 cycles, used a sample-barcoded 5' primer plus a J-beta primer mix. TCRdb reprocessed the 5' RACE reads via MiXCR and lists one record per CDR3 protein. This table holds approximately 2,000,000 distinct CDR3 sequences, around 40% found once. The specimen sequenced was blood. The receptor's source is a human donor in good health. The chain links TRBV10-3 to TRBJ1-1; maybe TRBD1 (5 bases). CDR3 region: CAISEGGEGTEAFF. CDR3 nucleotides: TGTGCCATCAGTGAGGGTGGGGAGGGGACTGAAGCTTTCTTT.